There are many counts of the clone carrying this TCR beta chain. This specimen comes from a study of early T cells in non-severe SARS-CoV-2 infection. MiXCR was run by TCRdb on the 5' RACE reads, yielding one entry per CDR3 protein. Altogether some 80,000 distinct CDR3 sequences are present, approximately 12% being singletons, with the ten largest covering 15% to 17%. V shed 0 bases, J shed 5 bases, and the junction held 6 bases outside the gene matches. CDR1 and CDR2 from the germline V gene are LGHNA and YNFKEQ. There are 15 residues in the CDR3. This specimen consisted of whole blood, obtained at baseline. This clonotype was sampled from an adult who was a healthcare worker with PCR-confirmed SARS-CoV-2 infection or an uninfected control (not recorded which). The donor label of this sample is uncertain. The V call is TRBV4-2, the J call TRBJ2-5; 7 bases are shared with TRBD2. CDR3 sequence: CASSQESGTMETQYF. The CDR3 DNA follows: TGTGCCAGCAGCCAAGAGAGCGGGACGATGGAGACCCAGTACTTC.